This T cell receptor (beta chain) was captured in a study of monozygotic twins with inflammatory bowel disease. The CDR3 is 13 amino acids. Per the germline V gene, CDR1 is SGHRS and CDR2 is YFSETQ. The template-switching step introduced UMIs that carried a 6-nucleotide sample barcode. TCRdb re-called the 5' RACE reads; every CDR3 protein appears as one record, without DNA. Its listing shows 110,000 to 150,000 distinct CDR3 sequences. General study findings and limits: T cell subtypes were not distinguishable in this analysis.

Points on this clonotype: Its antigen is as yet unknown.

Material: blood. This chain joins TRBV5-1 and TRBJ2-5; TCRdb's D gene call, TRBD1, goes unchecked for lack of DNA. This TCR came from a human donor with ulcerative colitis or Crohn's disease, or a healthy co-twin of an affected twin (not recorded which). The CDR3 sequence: CASSRDGQETQYF.